In this sample, the clone carrying this TCR beta chain turned up many times. This sample is part of a study of neurological immune-mediated disorders. TCRdb called the 5' RACE reads again in MiXCR, with one record for every CDR3 protein. The table lists tens of thousands of distinct CDR3 sequences, about 13% of them singletons. CDR1 LNHNV and CDR2 YYDKDF come from the germline V gene (reference sequence). V was shortened by 0 bases and J by 4 bases, with 8 bases between the two germline ends. CDR3 length equals 14 residues. The sequenced sample was PBMCs. This chain connects TRBV15 to TRBJ2-3; D call uncertain. The TCR originated in a woman aged 60 to 75 with HTLV-1-associated myelopathy (HAM/TSP). CDR3 sequence reads: CATSRDRFSDTQYF. The CDR3 DNA reads TGTGCCACCAGCAGAGATCGGTTTTCAGATACGCAGTATTTT.